This record covers a single TCR beta chain. Its antigen is currently unknown. The data stem from a study of cytomegalovirus exposure and HLA in healthy donors. TCRdb's copy holds only in-frame clones and misses some; the assay was immunoSEQ multiplex PCR. The sample carries approximately 130,000 clones, about 84% recorded once. Study-wide results and caveats: Reports showed the classifier diagnosing cytomegalovirus status with high specificity and sensitivity. The authors enumerated 180 or so TCR beta chains as linked to cytomegalovirus. Rare sequences made up most TCRs, while some public TCRs were found in many donors.

CDR1 is SGDLS, CDR2 YYNGEE, per germline. The CDR3 spans 13 residues. The V segment lost 4 bases and the J segment 5 bases; nucleotides outside the gene matches: 4. The clonotype comes from a woman aged 25 to 39 in good health and CMV-seronegative. The rearrangement joins TRBV9 to TRBJ1-1; 8 positions agree with TRBD1. The sample consisted of PBMCs. The CDR3 region is CASSRTGGTEAFF. The DNA for the CDR3 is TGTGCCAGCAGCCGAACAGGGGGGACTGAAGCTTTCTTT.